This is a list of T cell receptor beta chains from one sample in a study of cytomegalovirus exposure and HLA in healthy donors. Produced via immunoSEQ multiplex PCR; TCRdb's table is partial and in-frame only. The repertoire holds fewer than 100,000 clones, with around 82% as singletons. Material for sequencing was PBMCs. Receptors originate from a woman aged 60-75 years in good health and CMV-seronegative. CDR3s include the opening cysteine and the closing phenylalanine or tryptophan. The D gene is left open where the match is weak. Clone size appears in some rows only: once, few, many, or a class for an expanded clone.

CDR3: CASRASLQQGASRYEQHF
DNA: TGTGCCAGCAGGGCCTCCCTTCAACAGGGGGCTTCCCGCTACGAGCAGCACTTC
size: -
D: TRBD1
J: TRBJ2-7
V: TRBV2

CDR3: CASIAYEQYF
DNA: TGTGCCAGCATAGCCTACGAGCAGTACTTC
size: -
D: -
J: TRBJ2-7
V: TRBV2

CDR3: CASSSNTEAFF
DNA: TGTGCCAGCAGCTCAAACACTGAAGCTTTCTTT
size: -
D: -
J: TRBJ1-1
V: TRBV13

CDR3: CASSLSDRRTDTQYF
DNA: TGTGCCAGCAGTTTATCGGACAGGCGCACAGATACGCAGTATTTT
size: -
D: TRBD1
J: TRBJ2-3
V: TRBV28

CDR3: CASSQGRKGITDTQYF
DNA: TGCGCCAGCAGCCAAGGGAGAAAGGGGATCACAGATACGCAGTATTTT
size: -
D: -
J: TRBJ2-3
V: TRBV4-1

CDR3: CASGSTGSEQYF
DNA: TGTGCCAGTGGCTCCACAGGGAGCGAGCAGTACTTC
size: once
D: -
J: TRBJ2-7
V: TRBV19

CDR3: CAISGGVNEQYF
DNA: TGTGCCATCAGTGGGGGGGTCAACGAGCAGTACTTC
size: -
D: -
J: TRBJ2-7
V: TRBV10-3

CDR3: CASSWDRGRAGELFF
DNA: TGTGCCAGCAGTTGGGACAGGGGGCGAGCCGGGGAGCTGTTTTTT
size: -
D: TRBD1
J: TRBJ2-2
V: TRBV6-6

CDR3: CASSQETGTIEQFF
DNA: TGCGCCAGCAGCCAAGAGACCGGGACAATTGAGCAGTTCTTC
size: few
D: -
J: TRBJ2-1
V: TRBV4-3

CDR3: CASSLAEYQETQYF
DNA: TGTGCCAGCAGCTTGGCGGAATACCAAGAGACCCAGTACTTC
size: -
D: -
J: TRBJ2-5
V: TRBV7-2

CDR3: CASRSGQGAYEQYF
DNA: TGTGCCAGCAGGAGCGGACAGGGCGCCTACGAGCAGTACTTC
size: -
D: TRBD1
J: TRBJ2-7
V: TRBV6-1

CDR3: CASSWRGQGTGELFF
DNA: TGTGCCAGCAGCTGGAGGGGGCAGGGCACCGGGGAGCTGTTTTTT
size: -
D: -
J: TRBJ2-2
V: TRBV28

CDR3: CASSLSPGAAYEQYF
DNA: TGTGCCAGCAGCTTGAGCCCAGGGGCGGCCTACGAGCAGTACTTC
size: -
D: -
J: TRBJ2-7
V: TRBV5-4

CDR3: CASSQQVHNSPLHF
DNA: TGTGCCAGCAGTCAACAGGTCCATAATTCACCCCTCCACTTT
size: -
D: -
J: TRBJ1-6
V: TRBV27

CDR3: CASSSGTGVKKLFF
DNA: TGTGCCAGCAGCTCCGGGACGGGGGTGAAAAAACTGTTTTTT
size: -
D: -
J: TRBJ1-4
V: TRBV13

CDR3: CASSPGGELFF
DNA: TGTGCCAGCAGCCCCGGGGGGGAGCTGTTTTTT
size: -
D: -
J: TRBJ2-2
V: TRBV7-9

CDR3: CASRPVDTEAFF
DNA: TGTGCCAGCAGACCGGTGGACACTGAAGCTTTCTTT
size: -
D: -
J: TRBJ1-1
V: TRBV2

CDR3: CASSAALQRAGEKLFF
DNA: TGTGCCAGCAGCGCCGCCCTACAGCGGGCGGGTGAAAAACTGTTTTTT
size: -
D: -
J: TRBJ1-4
V: TRBV7-2

CDR3: CASSVDRGTEAFF
DNA: TGTGCCAGCAGCGTAGATCGGGGGACTGAAGCTTTCTTT
size: -
D: -
J: TRBJ1-1
V: TRBV9

CDR3: CASSPLEGASTEAFF
DNA: TGCGCCAGCAGCCCCCTGGAGGGGGCGAGCACTGAAGCTTTCTTT
size: -
D: TRBD1
J: TRBJ1-1
V: TRBV5-1

CDR3: CASSFFLGTARMNTEAFF
DNA: TGTGCCAGCAGCTTCTTTCTAGGGACAGCTAGAATGAACACTGAAGCTTTCTTT
size: -
D: TRBD1
J: TRBJ1-1
V: TRBV5-8

CDR3: CASSEWTASNSPLHF
DNA: TGTGCCAGCAGTGAATGGACAGCGAGTAATTCACCCCTCCACTTT
size: -
D: -
J: TRBJ1-6
V: TRBV25-1

CDR3: CASSSIAGGLETQYF
DNA: TGTGCCAGCAGTTCAATAGCGGGAGGCCTAGAGACCCAGTACTTC
size: -
D: TRBD2
J: TRBJ2-5
V: TRBV27